The next 8 T cell receptor beta chains were all read from a single sample in a study of blood T cell repertoires in COVID-19. Produced via immunoSEQ multiplex PCR; TCRdb's table is partial and in-frame only. Here the sample spans about 240,000 clones, roughly 87% being singletons. Sequenced sample: PBMCs or T cells enriched from blood (not recorded which). These receptors were collected from a woman aged 25 to 45 with acute COVID-19.

The chain has TRBV18 and TRBJ1-5, with D possibly matching TRBD1 (6 bases). There are 14 residues in the CDR3. Germline values: CDR1 KGHSH, CDR2 LQKENI. The V gene lost 2 bases and the J gene lost 5 bases, with 10 bases spanning the gap. The CDR3 DNA reads as TGTGCCAGCTCACCAGAGGCAGGGGATCAGCCCCAGCATTTT. It codes for CASSPEAGDQPQHF.

This clone was found once. V is TRBV28 and J is TRBJ2-7; no clear D gene. The CDR3 runs 14 residues. Trimming took off 8 bases at V and 0 bases at J, with 14 bases between the two ends. Germline V lookup: CDR1 MDHEN, CDR2 SYDVKM. DNA of the CDR3: TGTGCCAGCGCAGTTCCCCCGGGCTCCTACGAGCAGTACTTC. It specifies CASAVPPGSYEQYF.

The chain is built from TRBV7-8 and TRBJ1-1; D is unresolved. This CDR3 is built from 14 residues. Germline V gives CDR1 SGHVS, CDR2 FQNEAQ. The ends were cut back, 5 bases at V and 1 base at J, with 11 bases in the middle. The CDR3 sequence is CASSPSTGNTEAFF. The CDR3 DNA reads as TGTGCCAGCAGCCCCAGTACGGGGAACACTGAAGCTTTCTTT.

The V gene is TRBV29-1, the J gene TRBJ1-1, with 9 bases identical to TRBD1. The CDR3 extends over 15 amino acids. Germline CDR1 is SQVTM and CDR2 is ANQGSEA. The V segment lost 4 bases and the J segment 0 bases; nucleotides outside the gene matches: 6. The chain's CDR3 is CSVASRTGVNTEAFF. CDR3 coding DNA: TGCAGCGTTGCGTCCCGGACAGGGGTGAACACTGAAGCTTTCTTT.

The rearrangement uses TRBV19 and TRBJ2-1; D is possibly TRBD2 (5 bases). Germline lookup yields CDR1 LNHDA and CDR2 SQIVND (reference sequence). With 3 bases removed from V and 7 bases from J, the gap between germline ends came to 13 bases. This CDR3 has 14 amino acids. The CDR3 DNA reads TGTGCCAGTAGTATCCCAGGACTTCATAATGAGCAGTTCTTC. Translating gives CASSIPGLHNEQFF.

This clone came up once. The sample holds other DNA sequences that translate to the same CDR3. CDR3 nucleotides: TGCGCCAGCAGCTTGGCGGCGGCTACTAATGAAAAACTGTTTTTT. It encodes CASSLAAATNEKLFF. The chain combines TRBV5-1 with TRBJ1-4; D is undetermined. The CDR3 length is 15 residues. Per germline, CDR1 SGHRS and CDR2 YFSETQ. Trimming removed 0 bases at V and 2 bases at J, with 8 bases between. Together with reference TRBV5-1 and TRBJ1-4, the CDR3 gives the full variable domain: KAGVTQTPRYLIKTRGQQVTLSCSPISGHRSVSWYQQTPGQGLQFLFEYFSETQRNKGNFPGRFSGRQFSNSRSEMNVSTLELGDSALYLCASSLAAATNEKLFFGSGTQLSVL.

V and J are TRBV6-2 or TRBV6-3 and TRBJ1-1; possible D gene TRBD1, 5 bases. The V and J ends lost 3 bases and 1 base respectively, with 18 bases between them. Looked up from germline, CDR1 is MNHEY and CDR2 is SVGEGT. The CDR3 extends over 17 amino acids. The CDR3 DNA is TGTGCCAGCAGTTATTACAGGACACATTCCGGGAACACTGAAGCTTTCTTT. The encoded protein is CASSYYRTHSGNTEAFF.

The chain has TRBV10-3 and TRBJ2-7; no clear D gene. The germline V and J ends were trimmed by 2 bases and 0 bases, with 8 bases remaining between them. Germline loops: CDR1 ENHRY, CDR2 SYGVKD. This CDR3 is 14 amino acids long. As DNA, the CDR3 is TGTGCCATCAGTGAGGGCAGGTCCTCCTACGAGCAGTACTTC. It yields the protein CAISEGRSSYEQYF.